The 14 T cell receptor beta chains given below trace back to one sample, sequenced in a study of Graves' ophthalmopathy and Graves' hyperthyroidism. RNA transcripts were the template, and TCR beta CDR3 regions were amplified from them. An initial RT-PCR round employing HTBI primers preceded a second-round multiplex PCR. MiXCR, applied by TCRdb to the multiplex PCR reads, yields one record per CDR3 protein. The profile shows roughly 160,000 distinct CDR3 sequences, around 40% of them singletons. Material: peripheral blood. These receptors all come from a man aged 30-40 years with Graves' ophthalmopathy.

This clonotype has ten or more counts. The chain couples TRBV6-5 to TRBJ1-1, with 7 bases aligning to TRBD1. The CDR3 spans 14 residues. The junction had 2 bases not matched to a gene; V was cut back by 4 bases and J by 0 bases. Germline V gene sequence: CDR1 MNHEY, CDR2 SVGAGI. CDR3 nucleotide sequence: TGTGCCAGCAGTTGGGACAGAGTGAACACTGAAGCTTTCTTT. Translation: CASSWDRVNTEAFF.

This clonotype was detected many times. The chain links TRBV30 to TRBJ1-1; weak D call: TRBD1 (5 bases). V lost 5 bases to trimming and J lost 1 base, with 11 bases between them. In germline, CDR1 is GTSNPN, CDR2 SVGIG (reference sequence). This CDR3 has 13 amino acids. CDR3 residues: CAWGRGTNTEAFF. CDR3 sequence (DNA): TGTGCCTGGGGGCGGGGGACGAACACTGAAGCTTTCTTT.

This clonotype was recorded at least ten times. The V call is TRBV24-1, the J call TRBJ1-2; D ambiguous. This CDR3 contains 13 residues. In germline, CDR1 is KGHDR, CDR2 SFDVKD. V was clipped by 3 bases and J by 8 bases, with 12 bases between them. The CDR3 protein is CATSDNGVWGYTF. CDR3 nucleotide sequence: TGTGCCACCAGTGATAATGGGGTTTGGGGCTACACCTTC.

This clonotype was detected many times. J is TRBJ1-1 and V is TRBV12-3 or TRBV12-4; perhaps TRBD1 as D (6 bases). V lost 8 bases, J lost 6 bases, and 10 bases lay in between. The CDR3 is 11 amino acids. CDR3 in DNA: TGTGCCAGCCAGAAGGGGGCTGAAGCTTTCTTT. Encoded protein: CASQKGAEAFF.

This clonotype was seen many times. The chain is built from TRBV6-2 or TRBV6-3 and TRBJ2-2; no definite D call. In germline, CDR1 is MNHEY, CDR2 SVGEGT. Between the trimmed V and J ends, which lost 5 bases and 1 base, there was a span of 14 bases. The CDR3 is 16 amino acids. The CDR3 region has the DNA TGTGCCAGCAGTCACCTGCTGCCGGTGAACACCGGGGAGCTGTTTTTT. The encoded protein is CASSHLLPVNTGELFF.

This clonotype came up once. This chain links TRBV24-1 with TRBJ1-1; D ambiguous. This CDR3 has 14 residues. The germline CDR1 and CDR2 sequences are KGHDR and SFDVKD. Between the trimmed V and J ends, which lost 3 bases and 5 bases, there was a span of 12 bases. The CDR3 DNA reads as TGTGCCACCAGTGATCCAACTGCTGGTACTGAAGCTTTCTTT. This sequence encodes CATSDPTAGTEAFF.

The chain has TRBV7-8 and TRBJ1-2, with D unclear. CDR3 length: 14 residues. Looked up from germline, CDR1 is SGHVS and CDR2 is FQNEAQ. Between the trimmed V and J ends, which lost 5 bases and 0 bases, there was a span of 10 bases. The CDR3 nucleotides are TGTGCCAGCAGCCCCAAGCCTACTAACTATGGCTACACCTTC. It translates to CASSPKPTNYGYTF.

V usage is TRBV6-2 or TRBV6-3 and J usage is TRBJ2-3, with TRBD2 as a possible D gene (5 bases). This CDR3 comprises 18 residues. The V and J ends lost 2 bases and 2 bases respectively, with 20 bases between them. Germline CDR1 MNHEY, CDR2 SVGEGT. The CDR3 here is CASSYLRGLAKVTDTQYF. CDR3 in DNA: TGTGCCAGCAGTTACCTCCGCGGATTAGCGAAAGTCACAGATACGCAGTATTTT.

This clonotype was seen repeatedly, ten times or more. This chain uses TRBV6-2 or TRBV6-3 with TRBJ2-2; possibly TRBD1 or TRBD2 for D (6 bases each). This CDR3 has 14 amino acids. Germline V CDR1 and CDR2: MNHEY, SVGEGT. Trimming stripped 8 bases from V and 1 base from J, with 11 bases between. The CDR3 sequence is CASGGLLNTGELFF. In DNA form, the CDR3 reads TGTGCCAGCGGGGGGCTGTTGAACACCGGGGAGCTGTTTTTT.

This rearrangement joins TRBV12-3 or TRBV12-4 to TRBJ1-1; 9 bases are a match to TRBD1. Trimming removed 5 bases from V and 8 bases from J; junction bases left unmatched: 3. CDR3 size: 12 residues. The DNA for the CDR3 is TGTGCCAGCAGTGGGGGACAGGGCGAAGCTTTCTTT. Residues: CASSGGQGEAFF.

The table lists this clonotype with many counts. The chain recombines TRBV12-5 with TRBJ1-5; D possibly corresponds to TRBD1 (5 bases). V lost 0 bases to trimming and J lost 2 bases, with 20 bases between them. The germline V gene encodes CDR1 LGHNT and CDR2 FRNRAP. This CDR3 is built from 19 residues. In DNA form, the CDR3 reads TGTGCTAGTGGTTTGGTATTAGGGTCCCAACAGGAGCGCAATCAGCCCCAGCATTTT. Protein product: CASGLVLGSQQERNQPQHF. The complete variable domain, with remaining parts taken from reference TRBV12-5 and TRBJ1-5, reads DARVTQTPRHKVTEMGQEVTMRCQPILGHNTVFWYRQTMMQGLELLAYFRNRAPLDDSGMPKDRFSAEMPDATLATLKIQPSEPRDSAVYFCASGLVLGSQQERNQPQHFGDGTRLSIL.

This clonotype was observed at least ten times. The chain combines TRBV12-3 or TRBV12-4 with TRBJ2-5; D not certain. The CDR3 runs 14 residues. Trimming removed 3 bases from V and 5 bases from J, with 13 bases in between. The CDR3, as DNA: TGTGCCAGCAGTTTCCTGCAGGCTTCGGAGACCCAGTACTTC. It is translated as CASSFLQASETQYF.

The CDR3 here is CAWSVQVREGPEAFF. In DNA form, the CDR3 reads TGTGCCTGGAGTGTACAGGTCAGGGAAGGCCCTGAAGCTTTCTTT. This chain connects TRBV30 to TRBJ1-1; D perhaps matches TRBD1 (5 bases). Germline CDR1 is GTSNPN and CDR2 is SVGIG (reference sequence). This CDR3 has 15 residues. Trimming cost V 0 bases and J 6 bases, with 17 bases left between them.

This clonotype showed up many times. This chain connects TRBV11-3 to TRBJ2-2; the D call may be TRBD1 or TRBD2 (5 bases each). Germline assignment: CDR1 SGHNT and CDR2 YENEEA. V dropped 3 bases and J dropped 3 bases, with 5 bases sitting between them. The CDR3 contains 13 residues. The DNA of the CDR3 is TGTGCCAGCAGCTTGGGGGACACCGGGGAGCTGTTTTTT. Protein: CASSLGDTGELFF.